This T cell receptor (beta chain) is drawn from a study of T cells in Graves' hyperthyroidism and ophthalmopathy. Trimming left V 3 bases short and J 4 bases short, with 6 bases between. The CDR3 loop spans 12 amino acids. CDR1 KGHSH and CDR2 LQKENI come from the germline V gene. The table lists this clonotype with many counts. RNA transcripts gave rise to amplified TCR beta CDR3 regions. First-round RT-PCR of the TCR CDR3 relied on the HTBI primer set. TCRdb reprocessed the multiplex PCR reads via MiXCR and lists one record per CDR3 protein. The sample shows fewer than 400,000 distinct CDR3 sequences, roughly an eighth of them seen only once.

The origin of this receptor is a man aged 45-65 years with Graves' ophthalmopathy. This chain joins TRBV18 and TRBJ2-5, with D perhaps TRBD1 or TRBD2 (5 bases each). Sequencing was performed on blood. In DNA form, the CDR3 reads TGTGCCAGCTCACCGAGGGGAGAGACCCAGTACTTC. The encoded protein is CASSPRGETQYF.